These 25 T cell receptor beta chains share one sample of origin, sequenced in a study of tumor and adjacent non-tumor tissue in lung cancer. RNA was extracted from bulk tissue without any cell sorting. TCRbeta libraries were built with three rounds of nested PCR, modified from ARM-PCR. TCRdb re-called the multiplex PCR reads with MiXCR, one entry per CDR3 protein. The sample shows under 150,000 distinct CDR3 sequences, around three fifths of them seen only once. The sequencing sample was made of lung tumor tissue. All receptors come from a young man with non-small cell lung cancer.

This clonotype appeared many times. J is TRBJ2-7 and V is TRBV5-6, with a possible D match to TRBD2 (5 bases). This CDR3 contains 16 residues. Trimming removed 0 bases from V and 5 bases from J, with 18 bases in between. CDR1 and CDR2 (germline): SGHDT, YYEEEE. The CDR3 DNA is TGTGCCAGCAGCTTGGAACACCGACTAAAAAGGAACGAGCAGTACTTC. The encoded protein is CASSLEHRLKRNEQYF.

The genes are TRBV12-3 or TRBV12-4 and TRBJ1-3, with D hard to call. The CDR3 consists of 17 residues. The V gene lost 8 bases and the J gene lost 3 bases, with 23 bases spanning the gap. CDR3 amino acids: CASAPFRQAVFGNTIYF. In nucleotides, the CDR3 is TGTGCCAGCGCTCCCTTCCGGCAGGCTGTCTTTGGAAACACCATATATTTT.

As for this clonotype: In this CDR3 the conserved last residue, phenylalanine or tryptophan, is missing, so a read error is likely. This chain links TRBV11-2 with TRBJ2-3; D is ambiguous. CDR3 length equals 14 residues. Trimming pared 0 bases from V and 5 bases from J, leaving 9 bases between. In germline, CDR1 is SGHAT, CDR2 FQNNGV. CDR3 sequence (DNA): TGTGCCAGCAGCTTAGAAATAGCCATAGATACGCAGTATGTT. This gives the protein CASSLEIAIDTQYV.

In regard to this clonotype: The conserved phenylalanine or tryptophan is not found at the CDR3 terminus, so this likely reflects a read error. In nucleotides, the CDR3 is TGTAGTGCTAGACCCGGAGGCGGGGAGACACAGTACCTC. As protein: CSARPGGGETQYL. The chain joins TRBV20-1 to TRBJ2-5; D might be TRBD2 (6 bases). CDR1 is DFQATT, CDR2 SNEGSKA, per germline (reference sequence). The CDR3 is 13 residues long.

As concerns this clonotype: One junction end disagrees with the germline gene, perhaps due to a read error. CDR3 DNA sequence: TGTGCTAGCAGTTTCGGCGGGTACTACGAGCACTACTTC. Encoded protein: CASSFGGYYEHYF. The rearrangement links TRBV12-3 or TRBV12-4 to TRBJ2-7; D possibly corresponds to TRBD2 (5 bases). The CDR3 totals 13 residues.

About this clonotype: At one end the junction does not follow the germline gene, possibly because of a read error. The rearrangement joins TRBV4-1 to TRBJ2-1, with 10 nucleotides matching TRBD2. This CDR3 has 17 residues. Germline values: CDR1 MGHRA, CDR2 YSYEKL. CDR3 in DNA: TGCTCCAGCAGCCAAAAAGAGCCGGGACTAGCGTACAATGAGCAGTTCTTC. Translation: CSSSQKEPGLAYNEQFF.

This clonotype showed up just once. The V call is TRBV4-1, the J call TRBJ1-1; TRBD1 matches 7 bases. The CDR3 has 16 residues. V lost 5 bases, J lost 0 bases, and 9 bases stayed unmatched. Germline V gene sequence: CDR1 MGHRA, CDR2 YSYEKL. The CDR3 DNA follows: TGCGCCAGCAGCACGGGGGTGGGACAGCTGAACACTGAAGCTTTCTTT. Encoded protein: CASSTGVGQLNTEAFF.

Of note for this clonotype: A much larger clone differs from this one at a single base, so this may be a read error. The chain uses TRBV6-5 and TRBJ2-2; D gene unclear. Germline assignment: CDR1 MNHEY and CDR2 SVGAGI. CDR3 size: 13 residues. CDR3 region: CVSSYSNTGELFF. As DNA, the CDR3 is TGTGTCAGCAGTTACTCAAACACCGGGGAGCTGTTTTTT.

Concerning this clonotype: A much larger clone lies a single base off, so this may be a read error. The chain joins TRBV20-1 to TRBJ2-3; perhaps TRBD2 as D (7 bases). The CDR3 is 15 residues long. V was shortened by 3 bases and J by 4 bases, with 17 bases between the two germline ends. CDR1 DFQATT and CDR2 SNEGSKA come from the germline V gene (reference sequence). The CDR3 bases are TGCAGTGCTAGTGATCGCGGGGGCGGCCCAGATACGCAGTATTTT. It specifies CSASDRGGGPDTQYF.

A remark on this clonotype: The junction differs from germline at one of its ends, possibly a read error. This CDR3 reads CASSPKDFWESTDMQYF. The CDR3 bases are TGTGCCAGCAGCCCCAAGGATTTTTGGGAAAGCACAGATATGCAGTATTTT. V gene TRBV12-3 or TRBV12-4 combines with J gene TRBJ2-3, with D uncertain. The CDR3 is 17 amino acids.

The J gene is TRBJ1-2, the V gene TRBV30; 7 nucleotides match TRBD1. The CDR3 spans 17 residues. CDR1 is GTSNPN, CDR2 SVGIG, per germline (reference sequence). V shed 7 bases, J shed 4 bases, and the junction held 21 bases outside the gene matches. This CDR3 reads CASHGQTGRNYSYGYTF. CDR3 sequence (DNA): TGTGCCTCCCACGGGCAGACAGGGAGAAATTATTCCTATGGCTACACCTTC.

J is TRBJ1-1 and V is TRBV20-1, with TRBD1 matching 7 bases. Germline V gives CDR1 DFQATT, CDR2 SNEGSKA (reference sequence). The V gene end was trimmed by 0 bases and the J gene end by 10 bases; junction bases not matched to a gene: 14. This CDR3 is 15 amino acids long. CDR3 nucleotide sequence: TGCAGTGCTAGAGATTCAGGGACAGCGAACAATGGAGCTTTCTTT. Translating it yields CSARDSGTANNGAFF.

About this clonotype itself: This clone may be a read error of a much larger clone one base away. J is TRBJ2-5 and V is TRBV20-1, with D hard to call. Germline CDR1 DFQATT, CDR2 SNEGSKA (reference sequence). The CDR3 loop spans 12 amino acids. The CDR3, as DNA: TGCAGTGCTAGTGGGCAGCAAGAGACCCGGTACTTC. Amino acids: CSASGQQETRYF.

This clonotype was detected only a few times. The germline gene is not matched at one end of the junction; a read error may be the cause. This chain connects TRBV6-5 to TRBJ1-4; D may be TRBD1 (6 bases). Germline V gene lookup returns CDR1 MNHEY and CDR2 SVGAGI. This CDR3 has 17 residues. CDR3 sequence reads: CASSYHASGGPNEKLYF. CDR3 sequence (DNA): TGTGCCAGCAGTTATCATGCATCGGGGGGGCCCAATGAAAAACTGTATTTT.

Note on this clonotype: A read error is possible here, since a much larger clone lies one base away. CDR3 sequence: CSAYLAGQLGEQYF. Here the CDR3 DNA reads TGCAGCGCCTACCTTGCGGGACAGCTTGGCGAGCAGTACTTC. This chain links TRBV29-1 with TRBJ2-7, with D possibly being TRBD1 (7 bases). This CDR3 region has 14 residues. The germline gives CDR1 SQVTM, CDR2 ANQGSEA. V lost 7 bases, J lost 6 bases, and 22 bases lay in between.

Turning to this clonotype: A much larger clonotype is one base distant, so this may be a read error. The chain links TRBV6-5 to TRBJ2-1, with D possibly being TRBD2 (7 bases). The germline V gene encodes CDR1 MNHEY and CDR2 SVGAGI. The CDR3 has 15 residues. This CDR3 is CAGSLGGAVGNEQFF. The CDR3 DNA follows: TGTGCCGGCAGCCTGGGGGGGGCCGTGGGAAATGAGCAGTTCTTC.

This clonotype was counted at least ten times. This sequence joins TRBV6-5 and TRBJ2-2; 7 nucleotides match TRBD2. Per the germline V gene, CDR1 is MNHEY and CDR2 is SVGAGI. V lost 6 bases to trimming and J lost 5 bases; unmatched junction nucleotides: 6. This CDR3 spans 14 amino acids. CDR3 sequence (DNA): TGTGCCAGCAGCCTCATCGGGGGGACCGGGGAGCTGTTTTTT. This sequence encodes CASSLIGGTGELFF.

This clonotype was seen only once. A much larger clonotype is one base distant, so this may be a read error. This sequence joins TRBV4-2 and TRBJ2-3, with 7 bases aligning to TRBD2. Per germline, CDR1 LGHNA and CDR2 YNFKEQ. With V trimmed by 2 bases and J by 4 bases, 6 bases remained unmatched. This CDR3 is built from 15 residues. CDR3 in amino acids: CASSQSGLPSDTQYF. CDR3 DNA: TGTGCCAGCAGCCAATCGGGACTACCATCAGATACGCAGTATTTT.

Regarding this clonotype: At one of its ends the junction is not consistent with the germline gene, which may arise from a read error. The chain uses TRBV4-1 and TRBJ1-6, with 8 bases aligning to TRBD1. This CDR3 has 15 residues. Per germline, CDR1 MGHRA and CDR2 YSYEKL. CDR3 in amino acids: CANSQVDRGNSPLHF. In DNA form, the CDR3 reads TGCGCCAACAGCCAAGTTGACAGGGGAAATTCACCCCTCCACTTC.

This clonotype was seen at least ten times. The CDR3 reads CASSQGTAYTYEQYF. In nucleotides, the CDR3 is TGCGCCAGCAGCCAAGGGACAGCGTACACCTACGAGCAGTACTTC. V usage is TRBV4-3 and J usage is TRBJ2-7, with a weak D call TRBD1 (6 bases). V was cut by 1 base and J by 2 bases, with 12 bases left in between. CDR1 and CDR2 from the germline V gene are LGHNA and YSLEER. The CDR3 consists of 15 residues.

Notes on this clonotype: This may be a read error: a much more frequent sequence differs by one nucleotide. CDR3 nucleotide sequence: TGTGCCAGCACCAGGTACAATGAGCACTTCTTC. Its protein is CASTRYNEHFF. The gene calls are TRBV6-1 and TRBJ2-1; D not resolved. CDR1 is MNHNS, CDR2 SASEGT, per germline. The CDR3 totals 11 residues.

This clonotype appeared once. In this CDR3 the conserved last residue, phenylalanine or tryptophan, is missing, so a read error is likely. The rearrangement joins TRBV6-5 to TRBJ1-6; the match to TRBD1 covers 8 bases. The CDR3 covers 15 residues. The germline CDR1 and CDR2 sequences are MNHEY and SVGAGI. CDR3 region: CDSRPDRVYNSPLHL. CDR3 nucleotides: TGTGACAGCAGACCGGACAGGGTTTATAATTCACCCCTCCACCTT.

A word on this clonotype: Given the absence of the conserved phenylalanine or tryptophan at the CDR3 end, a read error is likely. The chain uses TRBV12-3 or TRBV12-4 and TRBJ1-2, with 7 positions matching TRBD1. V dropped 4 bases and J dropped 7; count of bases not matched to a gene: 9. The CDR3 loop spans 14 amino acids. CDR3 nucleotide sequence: TGTGCCAGCAGTTCATACAGGGGTGACTTTGGCTACACCTTA. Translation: CASSSYRGDFGYTL.

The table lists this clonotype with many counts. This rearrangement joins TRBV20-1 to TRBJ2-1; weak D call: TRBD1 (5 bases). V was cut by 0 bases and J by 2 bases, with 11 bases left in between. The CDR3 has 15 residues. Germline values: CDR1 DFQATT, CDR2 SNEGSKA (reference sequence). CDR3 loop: CSARDPQGPYNEQFF. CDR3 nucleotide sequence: TGCAGTGCTAGAGATCCCCAGGGCCCCTACAATGAGCAGTTCTTC.

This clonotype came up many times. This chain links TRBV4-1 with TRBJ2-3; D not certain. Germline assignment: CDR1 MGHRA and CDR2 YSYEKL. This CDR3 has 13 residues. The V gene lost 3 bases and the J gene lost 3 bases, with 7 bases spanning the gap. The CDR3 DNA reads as TGCGCCAGCAGCCACCCCCTGACAGATACGCAGTATTTT. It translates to CASSHPLTDTQYF.